This record covers a single TCR beta chain. The read is 3 residues too short to cover the CDR3 end, so that end is filled in from the germline J gene. The data derive from a study of T cells in women clearing cervical HPV infection. Study as a whole: Controls gave blood once infection was undetectable; cases at lesion identification.

CDR1 is DFQATT, CDR2 SNEGSKA, per germline (reference sequence). CDR3 size: 14 residues. With 6 bases removed from V and 2 bases from J, the gap between germline ends came to 14 bases. Repertoires were generated with immunoSEQ multiplex PCR, while TCRdb's copy carries only in-frame clones and drops some. The table gives about 32,000 clones; the top ten clones make up around 6.6% of it. The TCR was taken from a woman aged 18-70 years with a cervical HPV16 infection that either progressed to CIN3+ or cleared (not recorded which). The sample taken for sequencing was blood buffy coat. V and J are TRBV20-1 and TRBJ1-5; D gene uncertain. CDR3 bases read: TGCAGTGCCGGCGGGTCGGTTGGCAATCAGCCC. Translating gives CSAGGSVGNQP. The entire CDR3 protein is CSAGGSVGNQPQHF.